This T cell receptor (beta chain) emerged from a study of T cells in Graves' hyperthyroidism and ophthalmopathy. Study observations and caveats: A 13 V-J signature model discriminated ophthalmopathy versus stable hyperthyroidism.

TCR beta CDR3 regions were amplified from RNA transcripts. TCR CDR3 regions were first amplified by RT-PCR with HTBI primers. One entry per CDR3 protein, called by TCRdb with MiXCR from the multiplex PCR reads. The data hold 500,000 to 600,000 distinct CDR3 sequences, with over 15% observed a single time. The V and J ends lost 5 bases and 3 bases respectively, with 15 bases between them. The CDR3 contains 15 residues. CDR1 is SGHVS and CDR2 is FQNEAQ in the germline V gene. This clonotype was recorded a few times. Its antigen is currently unknown. Diagnoses were established using clinical symptoms, serum thyroxine and TRAb, thyroid ultrasound and orbital computed tomography. Fresh peripheral blood, 10 ml, yielded the PBMCs.

The origin of this receptor is a woman younger than 30 with Graves' hyperthyroidism. The chain carries TRBV7-8 and TRBJ2-3; tentatively, D is TRBD2 (7 bases). Sequenced: blood. CDR3 region: CASSPPGGATDTQYF. For the CDR3, the DNA is TGTGCCAGCAGCCCCCCTGGGGGGGCAACAGATACGCAGTATTTT.